A selection of T cell receptor beta chains follows, all from one sample in a study of T-cell reconstitution after alpha-beta-depleted transplantation in children. Each CDR3 protein gets one entry after TCRdb re-called the PCR reads with MiXCR. The table has 700,000 to 950,000 distinct CDR3 sequences, approximately 15% seen once. This sample comprised PBMCs, mostly from graft donor cells, obtained 360 days after TCRalphabeta/CD19-depleted stem cell transplant. The receptor source for this set is a male patient between 10 and 17 years old who had a stem cell transplant for acute lymphoblastic leukemia, so the T cells may come from the graft donor. CDR3s include the opening cysteine and the closing phenylalanine or tryptophan. Each record gives: D gene, J gene, V gene, clone size, CDR3 length, CDR3 DNA, CDR3 protein. D genes are given only for firm matches. A row's size may be missing; if present it is once, few, many or a size class.

d_call: .; j_call: TRBJ2-5; v_call: TRBV20-1; clone_size: once; cdr3_length: 14; cdr3_nt: TGCAGTGCCGGAGAAGCGACAGGCCAAGAGACCCAGTACTTC; cdr3_aa: CSAGEATGQETQYF
d_call: .; j_call: TRBJ1-1; v_call: TRBV11-2; clone_size: few; cdr3_length: 16; cdr3_nt: TGTGCCAGCAGCCAGACCCGTGGAGGGTCCAACACTGAAGCTTTCTTT; cdr3_aa: CASSQTRGGSNTEAFF
d_call: TRBD1; j_call: TRBJ2-1; v_call: TRBV5-1; clone_size: few; cdr3_length: 15; cdr3_nt: TGCGCCAGCAGCGGGGACAGCGGAATCTACAATGAGCAGTTCTTC; cdr3_aa: CASSGDSGIYNEQFF
d_call: .; j_call: TRBJ2-7; v_call: TRBV5-6; clone_size: .; cdr3_length: 11; cdr3_nt: TGTGCCAGCAGCTTCCACAGGGAACAGTACTTC; cdr3_aa: CASSFHREQYF
d_call: .; j_call: TRBJ2-3; v_call: TRBV12-3/TRBV12-4; clone_size: few; cdr3_length: 14; cdr3_nt: TGTGCCAGCAGCGTCAGTGGAATCACAGATACGCAGTATTTT; cdr3_aa: CASSVSGITDTQYF
d_call: TRBD1; j_call: TRBJ2-4; v_call: TRBV27; clone_size: few; cdr3_length: 16; cdr3_nt: TGTGCCAGCAGTTTAGGCGGAACAGGGGGCGGAAACATTCAGTACTTC; cdr3_aa: CASSLGGTGGGNIQYF
d_call: .; j_call: TRBJ2-5; v_call: TRBV6-1; clone_size: many; cdr3_length: 12; cdr3_nt: TGTGCCAGCAGTGAGGAGAGAGAGACCCAGTACTTC; cdr3_aa: CASSEERETQYF
d_call: .; j_call: TRBJ2-7; v_call: TRBV20-1; clone_size: .; cdr3_length: 14; cdr3_nt: TGCAGTGCGAACGGAGGGCCTCAGTCCTACGAGCAGTACTTC; cdr3_aa: CSANGGPQSYEQYF
d_call: .; j_call: TRBJ2-1; v_call: TRBV5-1; clone_size: few; cdr3_length: 16; cdr3_nt: TGCGCCAGCAGCTTGGCCGTTTCGGAAACTTACAATGAGCAGTTCTTC; cdr3_aa: CASSLAVSETYNEQFF
d_call: .; j_call: TRBJ2-7; v_call: TRBV5-1; clone_size: many; cdr3_length: 14; cdr3_nt: TGCGCCAGCAGCTTCGGGACGCTGAACTACGAGCAGTACTTC; cdr3_aa: CASSFGTLNYEQYF
d_call: TRBD1; j_call: TRBJ2-1; v_call: TRBV20-1; clone_size: .; cdr3_length: 14; cdr3_nt: TGCAGTGCCAGCCGGGACAGGGGTCACAATGAGCAGTTCTTC; cdr3_aa: CSASRDRGHNEQFF
d_call: .; j_call: TRBJ2-1; v_call: TRBV9; clone_size: many; cdr3_length: 13; cdr3_nt: TGTGCCAGCAGCGTCTGGGACTACAATGAGCAGTTCTTC; cdr3_aa: CASSVWDYNEQFF
d_call: .; j_call: TRBJ2-3; v_call: TRBV4-2; clone_size: .; cdr3_length: 13; cdr3_nt: TGTGCCAGCAGCCAAGTAGGTGAAGATACGCAGTATTTT; cdr3_aa: CASSQVGEDTQYF
d_call: TRBD2; j_call: TRBJ2-3; v_call: TRBV4-1; clone_size: many; cdr3_length: 19; cdr3_nt: TGCGCCAGCAGCCAACCACCCCTACGACTAGCGCAAGAGGTAGATACGCAGTATTTT; cdr3_aa: CASSQPPLRLAQEVDTQYF
d_call: .; j_call: TRBJ1-4; v_call: TRBV5-1; clone_size: .; cdr3_length: 13; cdr3_nt: TGCGCCAGCAGCTTAACAGGAGAGGGAGAACTGTTTTTT; cdr3_aa: CASSLTGEGELFF
d_call: .; j_call: TRBJ1-1; v_call: TRBV29-1; clone_size: .; cdr3_length: 13; cdr3_nt: TGCAGCGTTGACGAATGGGTGGGCGGAGAAGCTTTCTTT; cdr3_aa: CSVDEWVGGEAFF
d_call: .; j_call: TRBJ1-3; v_call: TRBV20-1; clone_size: .; cdr3_length: 16; cdr3_nt: TGCAGTGCTAGAGATTGGGAGTCCCTCTCTGGAAACACCATATATTTT; cdr3_aa: CSARDWESLSGNTIYF
d_call: .; j_call: TRBJ1-2; v_call: TRBV10-2; clone_size: .; cdr3_length: 15; cdr3_nt: TGCGCCAGCAGTGAGCCTTCAGCGGGCCGGTATGGCTACACCTTC; cdr3_aa: CASSEPSAGRYGYTF
d_call: .; j_call: TRBJ1-5; v_call: TRBV15; clone_size: .; cdr3_length: 17; cdr3_nt: TGTGCCACCAGCAGAGATCCGGGTTACGGGGAGGATCAGCCCCAGCATTTT; cdr3_aa: CATSRDPGYGEDQPQHF
d_call: TRBD2; j_call: TRBJ2-7; v_call: TRBV5-1; clone_size: few; cdr3_length: 15; cdr3_nt: TGCGCCAGCAGCTTCAGAACAGCGGGGACCTACGAGCAGTACTTC; cdr3_aa: CASSFRTAGTYEQYF
d_call: .; j_call: TRBJ2-3; v_call: TRBV7-9; clone_size: few; cdr3_length: 16; cdr3_nt: TGTGCCAGCAGCGTTACCCCCTACAGCCCCACAGATACGCAGTATTTT; cdr3_aa: CASSVTPYSPTDTQYF
d_call: TRBD1; j_call: TRBJ2-7; v_call: TRBV20-1; clone_size: .; cdr3_length: 14; cdr3_nt: TGCAGTGCTCAAGAAGGACAGGGAGACTACGAGCAGTACTTC; cdr3_aa: CSAQEGQGDYEQYF
d_call: .; j_call: TRBJ2-5; v_call: TRBV15; clone_size: .; cdr3_length: 14; cdr3_nt: TGTGCCACCAGCAGAGATGCGGGGCAAGAGACCCAGTACTTC; cdr3_aa: CATSRDAGQETQYF
d_call: .; j_call: TRBJ1-1; v_call: TRBV25-1; clone_size: .; cdr3_length: 12; cdr3_nt: TGTGCCAGCAGTGCCACGAACACTGAAGCTTTCTTT; cdr3_aa: CASSATNTEAFF
d_call: TRBD2; j_call: TRBJ2-1; v_call: TRBV5-1; clone_size: few; cdr3_length: 16; cdr3_nt: TGCGCCAGCAGCTTGGGGACTAGCGGGGGAGGAAATGAGCAGTTCTTC; cdr3_aa: CASSLGTSGGGNEQFF
d_call: .; j_call: TRBJ2-4; v_call: TRBV7-8; clone_size: few; cdr3_length: 17; cdr3_nt: TGTGCCAGCAGCTTAACGCGGGTAAAGCTAGCCAAAAACATTCAGTACTTC; cdr3_aa: CASSLTRVKLAKNIQYF
d_call: TRBD1; j_call: TRBJ2-3; v_call: TRBV29-1; clone_size: few; cdr3_length: 14; cdr3_nt: TGCAGCGTGGGGACAGGGGGGAGCACAGATACGCAGTATTTT; cdr3_aa: CSVGTGGSTDTQYF
d_call: .; j_call: TRBJ2-4; v_call: TRBV7-3; clone_size: .; cdr3_length: 13; cdr3_nt: TGTGCCAGCAGCCCGGGACCTCAGAACATTCAGTACTTC; cdr3_aa: CASSPGPQNIQYF
d_call: .; j_call: TRBJ1-5; v_call: TRBV4-1; clone_size: .; cdr3_length: 19; cdr3_nt: TGCGCCAGCAGCCAAGAGAGGGTGAGGAACCGAGTAAGCAATCAGCCCCAGCATTTT; cdr3_aa: CASSQERVRNRVSNQPQHF
d_call: TRBD1; j_call: TRBJ1-5; v_call: TRBV7-2; clone_size: few; cdr3_length: 15; cdr3_nt: TGTGCCAGCAGCTTATTAAGGACAGGGAATCAGCCCCAGCATTTT; cdr3_aa: CASSLLRTGNQPQHF
d_call: TRBD2; j_call: TRBJ2-1; v_call: TRBV6-1; clone_size: many; cdr3_length: 15; cdr3_nt: TGTGCCAGCAGTGAAAGGGGACTAGCGGGAACGGAGCAGTTCTTC; cdr3_aa: CASSERGLAGTEQFF
d_call: TRBD2; j_call: TRBJ2-1; v_call: TRBV3-1; clone_size: .; cdr3_length: 16; cdr3_nt: TGTGCCAGCAGCCAAGTGACAGCGGGAGGGCCGGGCGAGCAGTTCTTC; cdr3_aa: CASSQVTAGGPGEQFF
d_call: .; j_call: TRBJ2-7; v_call: TRBV7-3; clone_size: few; cdr3_length: 16; cdr3_nt: TGTGCCAGCAGCCGGCATGGGACTTACGGCTCCTACGAGCAGTACTTC; cdr3_aa: CASSRHGTYGSYEQYF
d_call: .; j_call: TRBJ2-7; v_call: TRBV27; clone_size: few; cdr3_length: 15; cdr3_nt: TGTGCCAGCAGTCATGGGTCAGGTTCCTCCTACGAGCAGTACTTC; cdr3_aa: CASSHGSGSSYEQYF
d_call: .; j_call: TRBJ2-1; v_call: TRBV2; clone_size: few; cdr3_length: 13; cdr3_nt: TGTGCCAGCAGGCTAGGCCCCTACAATGAGCAGTTCTTC; cdr3_aa: CASRLGPYNEQFF